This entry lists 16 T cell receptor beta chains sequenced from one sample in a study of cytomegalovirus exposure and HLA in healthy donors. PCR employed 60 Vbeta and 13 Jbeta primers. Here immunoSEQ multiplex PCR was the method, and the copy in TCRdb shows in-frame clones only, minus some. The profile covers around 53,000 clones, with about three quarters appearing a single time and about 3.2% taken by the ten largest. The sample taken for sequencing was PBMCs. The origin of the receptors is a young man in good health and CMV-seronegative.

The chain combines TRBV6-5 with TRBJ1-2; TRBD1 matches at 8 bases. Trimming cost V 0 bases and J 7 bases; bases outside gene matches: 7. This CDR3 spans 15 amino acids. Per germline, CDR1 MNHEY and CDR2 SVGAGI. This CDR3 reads CASSYSAQGAVGYTF. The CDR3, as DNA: TGTGCCAGCAGTTACTCGGCGCAGGGGGCGGTTGGCTACACCTTC.

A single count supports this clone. The CDR3 here is CASRTGPDTDTQYF. The CDR3 DNA reads TGTGCCAGCCGGACAGGGCCAGATACAGATACGCAGTATTTT. V is TRBV19 and J is TRBJ2-3; 8 nucleotides align to TRBD1. The CDR3 runs to 14 residues. V was pared by 9 bases and J by 3 bases, with 8 bases of the junction left unmatched. Germline V gene data show CDR1 as LNHDA and CDR2 as SQIVND (reference sequence). The full variable domain, completed using reference TRBV19 and TRBJ2-3, is DGGITQSPKYLFRKEGQNVTLSCEQNLNHDAMYWYRQDPGQGLRLIYYSQIVNDFQKGDIAEGYSVSREKKESFPLTVTSAQKNPTAFYLCASRTGPDTDTQYFGPGTRLTVL.

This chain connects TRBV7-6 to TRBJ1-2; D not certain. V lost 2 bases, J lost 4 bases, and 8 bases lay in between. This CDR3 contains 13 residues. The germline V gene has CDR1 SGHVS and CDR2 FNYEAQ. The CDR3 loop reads CASSLSSAYGYTF. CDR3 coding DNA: TGTGCCAGCAGCTTATCCAGCGCCTATGGCTACACCTTC.

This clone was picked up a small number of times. The CDR3 is CASGDSAGVSEQYF. CDR3 bases: TGTGCCAGTGGGGATTCAGCGGGAGTCTCCGAGCAGTACTTC. The rearrangement joins TRBV6-1 to TRBJ2-7; TRBD2 matches at 8 bases. Per germline, CDR1 MNHNS and CDR2 SASEGT. The trim removed 9 bases at V and 6 bases at J, leaving 13 bases unmatched. The CDR3 sequence is 14 residues long.

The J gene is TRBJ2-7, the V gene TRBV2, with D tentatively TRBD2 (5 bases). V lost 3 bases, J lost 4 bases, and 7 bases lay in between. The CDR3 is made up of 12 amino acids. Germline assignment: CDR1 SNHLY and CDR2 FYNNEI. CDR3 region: CASSEERYEQYF. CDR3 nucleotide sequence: TGTGCCAGCAGTGAGGAGCGGTACGAGCAGTACTTC. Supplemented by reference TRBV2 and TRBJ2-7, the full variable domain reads EPEVTQTPSHQVTQMGQEVILRCVPISNHLYFYWYRQILGQKVEFLVSFYNNEISEKSEIFDDQFSVERPDGSNFTLKIRSTKLEDSAMYFCASSEERYEQYFGPGTRLTVT.

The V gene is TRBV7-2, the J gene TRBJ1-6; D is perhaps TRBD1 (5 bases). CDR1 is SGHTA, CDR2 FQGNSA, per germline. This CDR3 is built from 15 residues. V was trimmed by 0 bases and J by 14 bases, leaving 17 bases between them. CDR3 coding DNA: TGTGCCAGCAGCTTAGCGGGAGGGGCTTGGGGAACCCTCCACTTT. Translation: CASSLAGGAWGTLHF.

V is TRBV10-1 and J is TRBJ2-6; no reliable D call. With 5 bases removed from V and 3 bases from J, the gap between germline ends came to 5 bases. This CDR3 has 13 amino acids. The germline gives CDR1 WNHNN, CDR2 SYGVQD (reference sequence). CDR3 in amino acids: CASSSGGANVLTF. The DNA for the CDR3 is TGCGCCAGCAGTTCAGGTGGGGCCAACGTCCTGACTTTC.

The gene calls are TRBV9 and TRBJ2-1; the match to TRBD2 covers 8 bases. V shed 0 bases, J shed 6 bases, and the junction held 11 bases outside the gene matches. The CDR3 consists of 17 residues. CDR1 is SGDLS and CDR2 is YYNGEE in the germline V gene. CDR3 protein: CASSVGGGLAGSNEQFF. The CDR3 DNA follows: TGTGCCAGCAGCGTAGGAGGCGGGCTAGCGGGTTCCAATGAGCAGTTCTTC. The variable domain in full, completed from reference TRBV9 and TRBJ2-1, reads DSGVTQTPKHLITATGQRVTLRCSPRSGDLSVYWYQQSLDQGLQFLIQYYNGEERAKGNILERFSAQQFPDLHSELNLSSLELGDSALYFCASSVGGGLAGSNEQFFGPGTRLTVL.

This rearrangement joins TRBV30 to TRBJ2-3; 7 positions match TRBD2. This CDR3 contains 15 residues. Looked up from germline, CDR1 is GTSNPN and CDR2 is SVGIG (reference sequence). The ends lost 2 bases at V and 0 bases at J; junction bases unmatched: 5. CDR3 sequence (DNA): TGTGCCTGGAGTAAAGGGGAGGGGAGCACAGATACGCAGTATTTT. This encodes CAWSKGEGSTDTQYF.

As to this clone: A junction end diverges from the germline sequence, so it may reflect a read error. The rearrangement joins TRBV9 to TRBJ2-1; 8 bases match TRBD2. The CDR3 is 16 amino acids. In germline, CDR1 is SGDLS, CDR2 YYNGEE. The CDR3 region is CASSPRGGYSDNEQFF. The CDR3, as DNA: TGTGCCAGCAGCCCCCGGGGGGGATACTCCGACAATGAGCAGTTCTTC. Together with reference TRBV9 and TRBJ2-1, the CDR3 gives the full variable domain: DSGVTQTPKHLITATGQRVTLRCSPRSGDLSVYWYQQSLDQGLQFLIQYYNGEERAKGNILERFSAQQFPDLHSELNLSSLELGDSALYFCASSPRGGYSDNEQFFGPGTRLTVL.

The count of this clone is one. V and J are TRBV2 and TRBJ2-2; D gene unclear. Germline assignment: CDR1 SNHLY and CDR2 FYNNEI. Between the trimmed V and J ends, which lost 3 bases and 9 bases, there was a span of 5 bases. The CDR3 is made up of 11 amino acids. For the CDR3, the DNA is TGTGCCAGCAGTGAGGAGAGGGAGCTGTTTTTT. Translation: CASSEERELFF.

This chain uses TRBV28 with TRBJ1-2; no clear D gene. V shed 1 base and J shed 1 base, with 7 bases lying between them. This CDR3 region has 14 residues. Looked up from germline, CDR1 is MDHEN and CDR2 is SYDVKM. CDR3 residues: CASSLYMNNYGYTF. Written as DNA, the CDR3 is TGTGCCAGCAGTTTATACATGAATAACTATGGCTACACCTTC.

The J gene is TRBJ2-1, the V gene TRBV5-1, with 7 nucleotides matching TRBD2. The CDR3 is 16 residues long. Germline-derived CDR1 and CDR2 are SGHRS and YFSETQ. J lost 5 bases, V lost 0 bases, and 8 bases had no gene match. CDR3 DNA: TGCGCCAGCAGCTTGGGTGGTGTAGCGGGCCACAATGAGCAGTTCTTC. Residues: CASSLGGVAGHNEQFF.

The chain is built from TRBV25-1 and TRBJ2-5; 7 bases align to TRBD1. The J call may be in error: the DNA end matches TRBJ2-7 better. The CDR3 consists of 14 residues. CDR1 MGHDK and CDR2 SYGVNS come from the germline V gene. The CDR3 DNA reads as TGTGCCAGCAGTGAACGACAGGGTGACTACGAGCAGTACTTC. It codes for CASSERQGDYEQYF.

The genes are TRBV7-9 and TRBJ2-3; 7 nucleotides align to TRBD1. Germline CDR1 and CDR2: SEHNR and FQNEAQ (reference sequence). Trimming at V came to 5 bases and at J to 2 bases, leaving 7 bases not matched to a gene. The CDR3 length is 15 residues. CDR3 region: CASSPRDSLTDTQYF. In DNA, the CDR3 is TGTGCCAGCAGCCCCCGGGACAGCCTCACAGATACGCAGTATTTT.

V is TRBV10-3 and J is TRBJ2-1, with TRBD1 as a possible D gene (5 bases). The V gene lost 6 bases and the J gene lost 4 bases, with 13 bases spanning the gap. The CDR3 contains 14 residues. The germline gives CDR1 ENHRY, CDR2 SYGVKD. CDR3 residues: CAIRDTWTYNEQFF. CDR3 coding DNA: TGTGCCATCAGGGACACCTGGACGTACAATGAGCAGTTCTTC.